The 27 T cell receptor beta chains given below trace back to one sample, sequenced in a study of Ad26.COV2.S vaccination and SARS-CoV-2 variants. Assay: immunoSEQ multiplex PCR; the TCRdb copy retains only in-frame clones and omits some. The sample lists roughly 320,000 clones; 85% were seen once. Treatment denoted: 15 to 20 received Ad26.COV2.S at low or high dose, single or two shots; about five received placebo; per-sample allocation not given. The investigators took samples on day 63 after the first vaccine or placebo injection. Sequences were derived from peripheral blood, sampled in a trial of Ad26.COV2.S vaccine versus placebo. Receptors were obtained from a person aged 18 to 59 who received the Ad26.COV2.S COVID-19 vaccine or a placebo.

V gene TRBV5-6 combines with J gene TRBJ1-2; unclear D gene. From germline, CDR1 is SGHDT and CDR2 YYEEEE. V was clipped by 3 bases and J by 7 bases, with 7 bases between them. CDR3 length equals 11 residues. CDR3 in DNA: TGTGCCAGCAGCTCCTCAGCTGGCTACACCTTC. Protein product: CASSSSAGYTF.

This clone was counted a few times. This rearrangement joins TRBV7-2 to TRBJ2-2, with no clear D. Trimming cost V 0 bases and J 4 bases, with 12 bases left between them. The CDR3 totals 16 residues. Germline assignment: CDR1 SGHTA and CDR2 FQGNSA. For the CDR3, the DNA is TGTGCCAGCAGCTTAGCTATGGGGTTTGGCACCGGGGAGCTGTTTTTT. It specifies CASSLAMGFGTGELFF. Complete variable domain (other parts from reference TRBV7-2 and TRBJ2-2): GAGVSQSPSNKVTEKGKDVELRCDPISGHTALYWYRQSLGQGLEFLIYFQGNSAPDKSGLPSDRFSAERTGGSVSTLTIQRTQQEDSAVYLCASSLAMGFGTGELFFGEGSRLTVL.

The CDR3 region is CASSEIRTSGASEQFF. CDR3 DNA: TGTGCCAGCAGTGAAATCCGGACTAGCGGCGCATCTGAGCAGTTCTTC. The chain uses TRBV2 and TRBJ2-1; 10 bases are shared with TRBD2. The CDR3 has 16 amino acids. The V gene's germline CDR1 is SNHLY and CDR2 FYNNEI. Trimming cost V 2 bases and J 9 bases; bases outside gene matches: 10.

This clone was picked up one time. CDR3 sequence: CASSAGTGQYF. The DNA of the CDR3 is TGTGCCAGCAGCGCCGGGACGGGGCAGTATTTT. This chain links TRBV11-1 with TRBJ2-3; either TRBD1 or TRBD2 may supply D (5 bases each). The CDR3 sequence is 11 residues long. Trimming removed 5 bases at V and 11 bases at J, with 11 bases between. CDR1 is SGHAT and CDR2 is FQDESV in the germline V gene (reference sequence).

As regards this clone: Additional DNA sequences in this sample encode the identical CDR3. The chain recombines TRBV6-1 with TRBJ2-2, with 12 bases matching TRBD2. CDR3 length: 15 amino acids. From germline, CDR1 is MNHNS and CDR2 SASEGT. V gave up 2 bases and J gave up 6 bases; unmatched junction bases: 1. In DNA form, the CDR3 reads TGTGCCAGCAGTGAACGACTAGCGGGGGCCGGGGAGCTGTTTTTT. Translation gives CASSERLAGAGELFF.

The V call is TRBV2, the J call TRBJ1-1; D is uncertain. Per the germline V gene, CDR1 is SNHLY and CDR2 is FYNNEI. Trimming took off 7 bases at V and 2 bases at J, with 11 bases between the two ends. There are 13 residues in the CDR3. In nucleotides, the CDR3 is TGTGCCAGCACAAAGGACTTCAACACTGAAGCTTTCTTT. Translated, it gives CASTKDFNTEAFF.

The CDR3 DNA is TGCGCCAGCAGCTGGGGAAACAGACGGCAGAACACTGAAGCTTTCTTT. Protein: CASSWGNRRQNTEAFF. The rearrangement links TRBV5-1 to TRBJ1-1; D is ambiguous. The CDR3 covers 16 residues. V lost 3 bases and J lost 1, with 16 bases in between. Germline V gene data show CDR1 as SGHRS and CDR2 as YFSETQ.

The V gene is TRBV19, the J gene TRBJ1-5; 8 positions agree with TRBD1. The V gene end was trimmed by 1 base and the J gene end by 2 bases; junction bases not matched to a gene: 4. CDR1 and CDR2 (germline): LNHDA, SQIVND (reference sequence). CDR3 length: 16 amino acids. In DNA, the CDR3 is TGTGCCAGTAGTATAGGACAGGGGTTGGGCAATCAGCCCCAGCATTTT. This gives the protein CASSIGQGLGNQPQHF.

This clone was detected once. CDR3 in amino acids: CASSQDYSGVRGYTF. The CDR3 DNA is TGTGCCAGCAGCCAAGATTATTCAGGGGTGAGGGGCTACACCTTC. The chain links TRBV14 to TRBJ1-2; a weak D match, TRBD1 (6 bases). CDR1 and CDR2 (germline): SGHDN, FVKESK. Deletions cut 0 bases from V and 8 bases from J, with 16 bases between. The CDR3 runs to 15 residues.

This clone was detected a few times. The V call is TRBV7-3, the J call TRBJ2-2; D uncertain. The CDR3 sequence is 14 residues long. In germline, CDR1 is SGHTA, CDR2 FQGTGA. Trimming took off 5 bases at V and 1 base at J, with 8 bases between the two ends. The CDR3 DNA follows: TGTGCCAGCAGCCCCGACTTGAACACCGGGGAGCTGTTTTTT. This translates into CASSPDLNTGELFF.

This rearrangement joins TRBV6-5 to TRBJ2-1, with 7 bases fitting TRBD1. Germline CDR1 and CDR2: MNHEY and SVGAGI. CDR3 length: 16 residues. The trim removed 4 bases at V and 0 bases at J, leaving 6 bases unmatched. CDR3 protein: CASSSRQGFSYNEQFF. The CDR3 DNA is TGTGCCAGCAGTTCTCGACAGGGCTTCTCCTACAATGAGCAGTTCTTC.

This sequence joins TRBV5-1 and TRBJ2-2, with 8 bases matching TRBD2. The CDR3 has 15 residues. The junction had 8 bases not matched to a gene; V was cut back by 4 bases and J by 6 bases. Germline V gene data show CDR1 as SGHRS and CDR2 as YFSETQ. The CDR3 DNA is TGCGCCAGCAGCCGGGACTCGGGAGGGTCCGGGGAGCTGTTTTTT. It yields the protein CASSRDSGGSGELFF.

The V gene is TRBV30, the J gene TRBJ2-5; D possibly corresponds to TRBD2 (5 bases). CDR3 size: 15 residues. Trimming cost V 2 bases and J 4 bases, with 17 bases left between them. Germline assignment: CDR1 GTSNPN and CDR2 SVGIG (reference sequence). In nucleotides, the CDR3 is TGTGCCTGGAGTAGGAGAAGGACTGCCCGAGAGACCCAGTACTTC. Its translation: CAWSRRRTARETQYF.

The chain carries TRBV9 and TRBJ1-6, with D perhaps TRBD1 (5 bases). Germline V CDR1 and CDR2: SGDLS, YYNGEE. This CDR3 region has 16 residues. V was shortened by 3 bases and J by 0 bases, with 10 bases between the two germline ends. CDR3 nucleotide sequence: TGTGCCAGCAGCGGGGCAGGGAGCTCCTATAATTCACCCCTCCACTTT. Protein: CASSGAGSSYNSPLHF.

This clone was seen just once. The genes are TRBV10-3 and TRBJ2-7; D tentatively fits TRBD1 or TRBD2 (5 bases each). V shed 4 bases and J shed 4 bases, with 11 bases lying between them. The CDR3 extends over 13 amino acids. Looked up from germline, CDR1 is ENHRY and CDR2 is SYGVKD. This CDR3 reads CAISAGTEYEQYF. The CDR3 bases are TGTGCCATCAGTGCCGGGACGGAATACGAGCAGTACTTC.

The chain has TRBV18 and TRBJ2-1; D unclear. The V end lost 1 base, the J end lost 5 bases, and 12 bases lay between the germline ends. Germline CDR1 is KGHSH and CDR2 is LQKENI. This CDR3 comprises 15 residues. CDR3 region: CASSPLGAGHNEQFF. CDR3 in DNA: TGTGCCAGCTCACCACTCGGTGCTGGTCACAATGAGCAGTTCTTC.

The chain is built from TRBV6-5 and TRBJ1-2; 9 bases align to TRBD1. Germline loops: CDR1 MNHEY, CDR2 SVGAGI. V lost 2 bases and J lost 8; bases outside the gene matches: 6. The CDR3 sequence is 14 residues long. CDR3 sequence: CASSYQGDRVGYTF. The CDR3 DNA is TGTGCCAGCAGTTACCAAGGGGACAGGGTGGGCTACACCTTC.

The chain combines TRBV28 with TRBJ2-3, with a tentative D call TRBD2 (7 bases). V lost 1 base and J lost 1, with 15 bases in between. The germline gives CDR1 MDHEN, CDR2 SYDVKM. The CDR3 contains 17 residues. The CDR3: CASSLLGGAAGTDTQYF. In DNA form, the CDR3 reads TGTGCCAGCAGTTTATTAGGGGGGGCGGCAGGCACAGATACGCAGTATTTT.

The chain couples TRBV29-1 to TRBJ2-3; D unclear. Germline V CDR1 and CDR2: SQVTM, ANQGSEA. Trimming took off 6 bases at V and 0 bases at J, with 19 bases between the two ends. The CDR3 runs 16 residues. The CDR3 loop reads CSVNLYGFTSTDTQYF. The CDR3 DNA reads TGCAGCGTCAACCTGTACGGCTTTACTAGCACAGATACGCAGTATTTT.

The chain is built from TRBV28 and TRBJ1-3; D is possibly TRBD1 (6 bases). This CDR3 is built from 14 residues. CDR1 and CDR2 from the germline V gene are MDHEN and SYDVKM. Between the trimmed V and J ends, which lost 6 bases and 3 bases, there was a span of 12 bases. CDR3 DNA: TGTGCCAGCAGCTACAGGGTACTTGGAAACACCATATATTTT. It codes for CASSYRVLGNTIYF.

This chain links TRBV9 with TRBJ2-3; 14 bases are a match to TRBD2. CDR1 is SGDLS, CDR2 YYNGEE, per germline. The CDR3 consists of 18 residues. Germline trimming cut 4 bases from V and 1 base from J; bases unmatched to any gene: 8. The CDR3 region is CASSSRLAGGRRTDTQYF. DNA of the CDR3: TGTGCCAGCAGCTCCCGACTAGCGGGGGGGCGGCGCACAGATACGCAGTATTTT.

This clone was seen once. The chain employs TRBV5-1 and TRBJ1-2, with D possibly being TRBD1 (5 bases). Germline V lookup: CDR1 SGHRS, CDR2 YFSETQ. V lost 3 bases, J lost 2 bases, and 11 bases lay in between. This CDR3 comprises 14 residues. CDR3 in amino acids: CASSSQGPNYGYTF. Written as DNA, the CDR3 is TGCGCCAGCAGCTCCCAGGGTCCGAACTATGGCTACACCTTC.

This clone occurred once. This chain joins TRBV5-1 and TRBJ2-1; D gene uncertain. This CDR3 is 11 amino acids long. The V end was cut by 4 bases, the J end by 4 bases, with 3 bases between. Germline CDR1 SGHRS, CDR2 YFSETQ. For the CDR3, the DNA is TGCGCCAGCAGCGAGTACAATGAGCAGTTCTTC. This gives the protein CASSEYNEQFF.

J is TRBJ1-2 and V is TRBV19, with D hard to call. Trimming cost V 0 bases and J 6 bases, with 11 bases left between them. The CDR3 runs 14 residues. CDR1 and CDR2 from the germline V gene are LNHDA and SQIVND (reference sequence). The DNA for the CDR3 is TGTGCCAGTAGTATAGACAGAGCTGTCGATGGCTACACCTTC. Its protein product is CASSIDRAVDGYTF.

The gene calls are TRBV5-6 and TRBJ1-1; 8 nucleotides align to TRBD1. Unmatched junction bases numbered 8, after V lost 2 bases and J lost 5 bases. The CDR3 length is 15 residues. CDR1 SGHDT and CDR2 YYEEEE come from the germline V gene. The CDR3 region is CASSFPGTGGTEAFF. The DNA for the CDR3 is TGTGCCAGCAGCTTTCCAGGAACAGGGGGGACTGAAGCTTTCTTT.

The V call is TRBV3-1 (or the pseudogene TRBV3-2), the J call TRBJ1-1; D is unresolved. The CDR3 sequence is 12 residues long. The germline V and J ends were trimmed by 0 bases and 7 bases, with 6 bases remaining between them. Germline lookup yields CDR1 LGHDT and CDR2 YNNKEL (reference sequence). The CDR3 DNA reads as TGTGCCAGCAGCCAAGAAGGGAATGAAGCTTTCTTT. Encoded protein: CASSQEGNEAFF.

For the CDR3, the DNA is TGTGCCAGCAGCCCTTTTAAGCGGGGGTACAATGAGCAGTTCTTC. It specifies CASSPFKRGYNEQFF. V is TRBV7-2 and J is TRBJ2-1, with 8 bases aligning to TRBD2. CDR1 is SGHTA, CDR2 FQGNSA, per germline. CDR3 length: 15 amino acids. J was trimmed by 4 bases and V by 5 bases; bases with no gene match: 7.